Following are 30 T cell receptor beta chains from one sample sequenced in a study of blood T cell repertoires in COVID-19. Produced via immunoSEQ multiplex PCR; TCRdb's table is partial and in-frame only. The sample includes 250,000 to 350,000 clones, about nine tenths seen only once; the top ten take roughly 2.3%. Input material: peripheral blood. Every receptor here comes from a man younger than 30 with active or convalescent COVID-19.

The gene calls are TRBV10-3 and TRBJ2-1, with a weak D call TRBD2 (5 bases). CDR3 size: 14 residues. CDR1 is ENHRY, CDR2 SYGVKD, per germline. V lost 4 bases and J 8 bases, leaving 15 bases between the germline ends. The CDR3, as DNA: TGTGCCATCAGTGTAGCGCCTGCTGGGGATGAGCAGTTCTTC. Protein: CAISVAPAGDEQFF.

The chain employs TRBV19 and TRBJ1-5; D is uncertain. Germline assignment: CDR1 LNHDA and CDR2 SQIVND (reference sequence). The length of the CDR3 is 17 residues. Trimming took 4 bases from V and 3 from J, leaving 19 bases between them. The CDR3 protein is CASSTARRVTYNQPQHF. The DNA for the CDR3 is TGTGCCAGTAGTACGGCCCGCCGGGTCACATACAATCAGCCCCAGCATTTT.

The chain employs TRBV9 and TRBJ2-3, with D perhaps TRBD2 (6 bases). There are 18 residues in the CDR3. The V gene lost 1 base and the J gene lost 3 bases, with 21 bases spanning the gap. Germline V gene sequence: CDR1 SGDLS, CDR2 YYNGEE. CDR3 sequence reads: CASSVSYGARDWTDTQYF. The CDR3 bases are TGTGCCAGCAGCGTATCTTACGGGGCGCGGGATTGGACAGATACGCAGTATTTT.

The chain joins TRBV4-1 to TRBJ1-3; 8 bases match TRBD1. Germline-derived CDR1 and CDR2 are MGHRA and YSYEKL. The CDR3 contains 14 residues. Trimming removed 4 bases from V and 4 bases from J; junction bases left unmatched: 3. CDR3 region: CASSLTGEGNTIYF. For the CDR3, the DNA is TGCGCCAGCAGCCTGACAGGGGAAGGAAACACCATATATTTT.

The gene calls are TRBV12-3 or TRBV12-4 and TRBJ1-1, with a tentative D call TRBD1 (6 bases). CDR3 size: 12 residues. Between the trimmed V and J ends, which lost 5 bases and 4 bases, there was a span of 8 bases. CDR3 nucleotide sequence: TGTGCCAGCAGTGCGACAGGCACTGAAGCTTTCTTT. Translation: CASSATGTEAFF.

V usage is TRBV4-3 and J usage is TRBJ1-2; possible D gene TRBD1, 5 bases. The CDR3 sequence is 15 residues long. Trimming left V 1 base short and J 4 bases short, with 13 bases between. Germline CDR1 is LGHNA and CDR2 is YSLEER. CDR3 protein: CASSQGRTFSYGYTF. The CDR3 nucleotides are TGCGCCAGCAGCCAAGGGCGGACATTCAGCTATGGCTACACCTTC.

The CDR3 reads CATGDYSNQPQHF. The CDR3 DNA reads as TGTGCCACCGGGGACTATAGCAATCAGCCCCAGCATTTT. The chain joins TRBV19 to TRBJ1-5; D is possibly TRBD1 (5 bases). Between the trimmed V and J ends, which lost 10 bases and 0 bases, there was a span of 10 bases. The germline V gene has CDR1 LNHDA and CDR2 SQIVND (reference sequence). There are 13 residues in the CDR3. The full variable domain, with the rest looked up from reference TRBV19 and TRBJ1-5, is DGGITQSPKYLFRKEGQNVTLSCEQNLNHDAMYWYRQDPGQGLRLIYYSQIVNDFQKGDIAEGYSVSREKKESFPLTVTSAQKNPTAFYLCATGDYSNQPQHFGDGTRLSIL.

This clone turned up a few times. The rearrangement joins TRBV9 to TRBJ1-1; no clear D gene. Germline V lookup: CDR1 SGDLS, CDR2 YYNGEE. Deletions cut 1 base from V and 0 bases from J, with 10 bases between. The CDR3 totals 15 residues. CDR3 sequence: CASSVSESLNTEAFF. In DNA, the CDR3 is TGTGCCAGCAGCGTATCCGAGAGTTTGAACACTGAAGCTTTCTTT.

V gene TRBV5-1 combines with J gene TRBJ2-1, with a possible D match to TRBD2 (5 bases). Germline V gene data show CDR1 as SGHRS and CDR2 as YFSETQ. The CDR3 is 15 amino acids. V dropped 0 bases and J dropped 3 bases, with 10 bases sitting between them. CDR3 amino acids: CASSLVLGNYNEQFF. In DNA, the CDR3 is TGCGCCAGCAGCTTGGTACTAGGGAACTACAATGAGCAGTTCTTC.

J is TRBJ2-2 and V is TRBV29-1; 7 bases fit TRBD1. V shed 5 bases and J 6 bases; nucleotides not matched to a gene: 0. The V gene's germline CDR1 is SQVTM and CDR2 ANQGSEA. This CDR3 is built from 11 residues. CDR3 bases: TGCAGCGTTCAGGGGGCCGGGGAGCTGTTTTTT. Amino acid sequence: CSVQGAGELFF.

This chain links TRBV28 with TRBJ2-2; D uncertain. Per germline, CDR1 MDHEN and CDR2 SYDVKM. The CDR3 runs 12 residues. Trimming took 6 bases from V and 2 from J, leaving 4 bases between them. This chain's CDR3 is CASRANTGELFF. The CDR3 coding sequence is TGTGCCAGCAGGGCAAACACCGGGGAGCTGTTTTTT.

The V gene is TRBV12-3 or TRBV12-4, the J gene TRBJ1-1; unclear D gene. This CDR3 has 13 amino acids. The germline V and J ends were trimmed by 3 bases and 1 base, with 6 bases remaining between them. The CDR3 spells CASSLSRNTEAFF. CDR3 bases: TGTGCCAGCAGTTTGTCGAGGAACACTGAAGCTTTCTTT.

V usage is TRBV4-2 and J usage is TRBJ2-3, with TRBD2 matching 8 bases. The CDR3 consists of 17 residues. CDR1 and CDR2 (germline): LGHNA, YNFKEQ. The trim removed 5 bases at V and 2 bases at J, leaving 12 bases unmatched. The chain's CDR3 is CASSEIRAGGDTDTQYF. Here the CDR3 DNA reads TGTGCCAGCAGCGAGATTCGGGCGGGAGGAGACACAGATACGCAGTATTTT.

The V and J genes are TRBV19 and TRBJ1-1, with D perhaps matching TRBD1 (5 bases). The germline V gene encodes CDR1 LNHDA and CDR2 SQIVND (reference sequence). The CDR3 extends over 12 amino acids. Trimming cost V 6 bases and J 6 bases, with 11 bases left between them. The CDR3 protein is CASRITGSEAFF. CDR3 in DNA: TGTGCCAGTAGGATCACAGGCTCTGAAGCTTTCTTT.

CDR3 nucleotides: TGTGCCAGCAGGCCGACAGGGGATAATTCACCCCTCCACTTT. The encoded protein is CASRPTGDNSPLHF. The chain employs TRBV3-1 (or the pseudogene TRBV3-2) and TRBJ1-6; TRBD1 agrees at 8 bases. Germline values: CDR1 LGHDT, CDR2 YNNKEL (reference sequence). The CDR3 runs to 14 residues. The V gene end was trimmed by 6 bases and the J gene end by 5 bases; junction bases not matched to a gene: 3.

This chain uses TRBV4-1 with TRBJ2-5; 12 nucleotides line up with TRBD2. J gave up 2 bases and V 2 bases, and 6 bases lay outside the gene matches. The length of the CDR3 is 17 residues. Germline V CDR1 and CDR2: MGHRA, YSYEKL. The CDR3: CASSQSLAGGVQETQYF. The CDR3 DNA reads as TGCGCCAGCAGCCAAAGTCTAGCGGGAGGGGTGCAAGAGACCCAGTACTTC.

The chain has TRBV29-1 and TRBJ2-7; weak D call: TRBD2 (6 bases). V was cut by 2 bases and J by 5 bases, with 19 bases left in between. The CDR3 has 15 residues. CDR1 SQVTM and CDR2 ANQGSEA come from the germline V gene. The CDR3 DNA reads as TGCAGCGTTGAAACTGGTACTAGCTGGAACAACGAGCAGTACTTC. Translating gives CSVETGTSWNNEQYF.

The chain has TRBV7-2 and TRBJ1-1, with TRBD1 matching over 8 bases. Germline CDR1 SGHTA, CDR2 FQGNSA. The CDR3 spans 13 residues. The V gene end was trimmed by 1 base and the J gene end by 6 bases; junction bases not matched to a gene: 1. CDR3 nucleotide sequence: TGTGCCAGCAGCTTAGGACAGGGGCCTGAAGCTTTCTTT. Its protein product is CASSLGQGPEAFF.

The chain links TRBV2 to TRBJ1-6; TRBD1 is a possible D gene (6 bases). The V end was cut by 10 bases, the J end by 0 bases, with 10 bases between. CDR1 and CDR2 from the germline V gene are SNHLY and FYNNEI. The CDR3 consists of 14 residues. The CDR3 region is CANGQSSYNSPLHF. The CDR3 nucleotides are TGTGCCAACGGACAGAGCTCCTATAATTCACCCCTCCACTTT.

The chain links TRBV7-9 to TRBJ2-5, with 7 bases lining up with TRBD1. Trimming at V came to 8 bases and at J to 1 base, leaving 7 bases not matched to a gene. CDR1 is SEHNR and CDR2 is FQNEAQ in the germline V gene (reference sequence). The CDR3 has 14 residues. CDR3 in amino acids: CASCLGTVQETQYF. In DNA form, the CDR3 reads TGTGCCAGCTGCCTAGGGACAGTCCAAGAGACCCAGTACTTC.

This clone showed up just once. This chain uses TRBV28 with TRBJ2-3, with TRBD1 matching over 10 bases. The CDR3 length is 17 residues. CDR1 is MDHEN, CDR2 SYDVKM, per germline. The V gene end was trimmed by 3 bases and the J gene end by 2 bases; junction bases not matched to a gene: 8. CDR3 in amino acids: CASSFLTGTGVTDTQYF. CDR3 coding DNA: TGTGCCAGCAGTTTCCTTACCGGGACAGGGGTCACAGATACGCAGTATTTT.

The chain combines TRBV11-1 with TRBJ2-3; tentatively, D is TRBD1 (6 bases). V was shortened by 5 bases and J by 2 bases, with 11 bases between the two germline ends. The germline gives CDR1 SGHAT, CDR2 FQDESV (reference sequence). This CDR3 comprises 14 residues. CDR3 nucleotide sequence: TGTGCCAGCAGCCGACAGGTCCACACAGATACGCAGTATTTT. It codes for CASSRQVHTDTQYF.

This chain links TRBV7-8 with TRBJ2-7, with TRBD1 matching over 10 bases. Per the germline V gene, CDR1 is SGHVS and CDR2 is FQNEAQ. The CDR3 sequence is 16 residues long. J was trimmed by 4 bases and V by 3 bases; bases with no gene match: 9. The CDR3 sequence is CASSLTPDRGRYEQYF. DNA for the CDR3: TGTGCCAGCAGCTTGACGCCTGACAGGGGGCGATACGAGCAGTACTTC. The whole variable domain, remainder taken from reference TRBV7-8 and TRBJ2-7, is GAGVSQSPRYKVAKRGQDVALRCDPISGHVSLFWYQQALGQGPEFLTYFQNEAQLDKSGLPSDRFFAERPEGSVSTLKIQRTQQEDSAVYLCASSLTPDRGRYEQYFGPGTRLTVT.

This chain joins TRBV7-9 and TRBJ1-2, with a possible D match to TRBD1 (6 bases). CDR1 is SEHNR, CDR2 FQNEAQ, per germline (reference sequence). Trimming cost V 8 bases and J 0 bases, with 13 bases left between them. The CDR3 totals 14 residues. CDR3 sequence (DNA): TGTGCCAGCCTCGGACAGCCGCCTAACTATGGCTACACCTTC. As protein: CASLGQPPNYGYTF.

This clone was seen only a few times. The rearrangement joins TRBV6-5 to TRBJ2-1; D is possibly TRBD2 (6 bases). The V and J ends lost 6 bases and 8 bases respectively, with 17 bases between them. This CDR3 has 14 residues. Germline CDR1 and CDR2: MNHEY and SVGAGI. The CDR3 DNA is TGTGCCAGCAGCAAGACTAGTTCTTTATATGAGCAGTTCTTC. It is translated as CASSKTSSLYEQFF.

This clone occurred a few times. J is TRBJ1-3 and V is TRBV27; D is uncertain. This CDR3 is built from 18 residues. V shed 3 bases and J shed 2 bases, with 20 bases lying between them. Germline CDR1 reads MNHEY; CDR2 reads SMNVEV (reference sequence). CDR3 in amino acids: CASSLSYITSEAGNTIYF. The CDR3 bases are TGTGCCAGCAGTTTGAGCTATATCACCTCGGAGGCTGGAAACACCATATATTTT.

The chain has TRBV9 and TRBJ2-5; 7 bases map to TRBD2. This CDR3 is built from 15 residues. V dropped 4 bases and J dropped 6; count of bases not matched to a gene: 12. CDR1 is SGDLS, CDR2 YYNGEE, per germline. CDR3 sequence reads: CASSPGGGGYKTQYF. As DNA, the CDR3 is TGTGCCAGCAGCCCAGGTGGGGGAGGGTATAAGACCCAGTACTTC.

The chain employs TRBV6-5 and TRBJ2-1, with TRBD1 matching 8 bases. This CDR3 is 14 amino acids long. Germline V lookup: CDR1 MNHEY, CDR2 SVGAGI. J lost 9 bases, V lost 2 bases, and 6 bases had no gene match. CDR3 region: CASSYTGQGSEQFF. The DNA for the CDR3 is TGTGCCAGCAGTTACACCGGACAGGGTAGTGAGCAGTTCTTC.

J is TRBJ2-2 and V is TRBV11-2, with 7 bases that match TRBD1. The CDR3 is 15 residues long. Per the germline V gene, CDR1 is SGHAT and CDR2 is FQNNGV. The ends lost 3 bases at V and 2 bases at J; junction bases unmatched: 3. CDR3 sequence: CASSFGDRNTGELFF. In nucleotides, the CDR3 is TGTGCCAGCAGCTTCGGGGACAGAAACACCGGGGAGCTGTTTTTT.

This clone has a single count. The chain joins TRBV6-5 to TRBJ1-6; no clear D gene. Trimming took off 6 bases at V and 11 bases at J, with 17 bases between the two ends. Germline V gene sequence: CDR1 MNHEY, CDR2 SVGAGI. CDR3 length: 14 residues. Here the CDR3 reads CASRSPGWGTPLHF. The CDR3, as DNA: TGTGCCAGCAGGTCGCCGGGGTGGGGTACACCCCTCCACTTT.